This T cell receptor beta chain was identified in a study of T cells after yellow fever vaccination (dated by TCRdb to between 2018 and 2021). Concerning the study at large: The SMART-Seq v4 Ultra Low Input RNA kit was used to prepare libraries from fractions with low cell numbers. Two healthy male donors, one aged 18 to 30 and one aged 30 to 40 years, made up the cohort. Blood samples were taken at several timepoints before and after primary and secondary immunization, and bulk PBMC replicates and cell subsets were isolated. To follow T-cell clones before and after both primary and booster YFV17D yellow fever vaccination, bulk TCR alpha and beta repertoires underwent longitudinal sequencing.

What the authors observed across the whole study: The secondary T-cell response was weaker than the primary response but faster, peaking on day 5 instead of day 15. Computational filtering was needed because FACS-sorted repertoires could contain abundant contaminating clonotypes from the bulk population. Only a couple of donors were included in the study, so the extent to which the findings can be generalized is limited. A small share of clonotypes was detected in both CD4 and CD8 compartments, with the overlap likely arising from convergent recombination. Most clones expanded after primary vaccination (about 96% of CD4 and around 88% of CD8) were re-detected after the booster, suggesting that broad memory maintenance occurred.

TCRdb records Illumina NovaSeq 6000 as the sequencer. TCR cDNA was synthesized by 5'RACE template switching, through which a universal primer site and unique molecular identifiers were introduced. Priming for cDNA synthesis came from both the TCR alpha and TCR beta constant segments. Libraries were amplified in two PCR steps, with sample barcodes and sequencing adapters added in the second step. Sequencing of libraries was performed on Illumina HiSeq 2500 (2x100 bp) or NovaSeq (2x150 bp). In the original analysis: MIGEC handled demultiplexing of reads and collapsing into UMI consensus sequences, while MiXCR performed V(D)J alignment. Using edgeR on replicate PBMC samples, clonotypes were called vaccine-responding if FDR was below 0.01 and the log2 fold change was above 5 up to day 15. Each bulk clonotype received a CD4 or CD8 identity based on whether the sequenced CD4 or CD8 repertoire contained that clonotype at higher abundance. The public reads were reprocessed in TCRdb via fastp at Q25 and MiXCR, keeping in-frame beta chains. Every CDR3 protein is listed once, alongside the most common genes and DNA of its rows. TCRdb assigned the V and J calls; the authors' analysis was not used. The sample yields some 300,000 distinct CDR3 sequences; about 10% were counted once. The ten largest account for about 3.7% of the sample.

This clonotype was seen only a few times. Its antigen remains unidentified. No qualities accompany the bases; no much larger clone lies one base away. Taken from cysteine to phenylalanine, the CDR3 has 16 residues. This entry keeps only the CDR3 DNA: 48 bases, framed from base 1. The V end gives up 4 bases and the J end 6 bases, leaving 15 bases in the junction not matched to a gene. In the germline V gene, CDR1 corresponds to SGDLS and CDR2 to YYNGEE. The label giving this sample's treatment or condition can be read as: live attenuated yellow fever vaccine strain. PBMCs were isolated from peripheral blood using a standard Ficoll-Paque protocol. CD4 and CD8 T-cell fractions were isolated with Dynabeads CD4 and CD8 positive selection kits. RNA was extracted with TriZol from bulk PBMCs, CD4 and CD8 fractions, and dextramer-positive and dextramer-negative fractions.

This receptor was identified in a young man who received the YFV17D yellow fever vaccine. Sequenced material: CD4+ T cells sorted from PBMCs, taken 5 days after the yellow fever booster vaccination. The V and J segments used are TRBV9 and TRBJ1-1; 7 middle bases align to TRBD1. The CDR3 loop reads CASSPQGSGALAEAFF. The sequenced DNA: TGTGCCAGCAGCCCACAGGGGAGTGGGGCCCTGGCTGAAGCTTTCTTT.